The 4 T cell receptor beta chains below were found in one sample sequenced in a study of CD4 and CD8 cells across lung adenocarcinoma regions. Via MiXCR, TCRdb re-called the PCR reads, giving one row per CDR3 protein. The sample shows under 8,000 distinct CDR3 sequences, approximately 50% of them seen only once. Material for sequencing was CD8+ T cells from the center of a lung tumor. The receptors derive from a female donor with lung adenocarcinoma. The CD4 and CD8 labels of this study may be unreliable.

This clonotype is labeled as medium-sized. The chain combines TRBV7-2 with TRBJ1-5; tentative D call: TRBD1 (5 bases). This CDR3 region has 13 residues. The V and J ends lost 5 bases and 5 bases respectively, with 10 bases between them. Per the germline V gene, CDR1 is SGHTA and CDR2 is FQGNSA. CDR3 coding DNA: TGTGCCAGCAGCCCAGTGACAGATCAGCCCCAGCATTTT. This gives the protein CASSPVTDQPQHF.

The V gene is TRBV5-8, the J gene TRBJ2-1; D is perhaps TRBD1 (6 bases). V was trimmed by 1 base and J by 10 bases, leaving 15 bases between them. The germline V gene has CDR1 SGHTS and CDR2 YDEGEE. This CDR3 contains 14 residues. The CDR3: CASSLKGVSYEQFF. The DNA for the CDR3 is TGTGCCAGCAGCTTGAAGGGGGTCTCCTACGAGCAGTTCTTC.

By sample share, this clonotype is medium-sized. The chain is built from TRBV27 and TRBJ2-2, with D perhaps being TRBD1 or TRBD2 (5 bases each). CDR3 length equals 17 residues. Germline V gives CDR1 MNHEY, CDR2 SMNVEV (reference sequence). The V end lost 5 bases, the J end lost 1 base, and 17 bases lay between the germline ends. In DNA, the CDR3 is TGTGCCAGCAGTCCCGAGGGGCAGGTCTGGAACACCGGGGAGCTGTTTTTT. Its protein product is CASSPEGQVWNTGELFF.

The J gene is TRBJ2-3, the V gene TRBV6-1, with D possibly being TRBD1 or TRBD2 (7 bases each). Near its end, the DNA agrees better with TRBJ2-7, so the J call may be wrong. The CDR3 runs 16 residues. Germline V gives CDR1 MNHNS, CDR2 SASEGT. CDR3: CASSVAGGGGTDTQYF. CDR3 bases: TGTGCCAGCAGCGTAGCAGGGGGGGGGGGGACAGATACGCAGTACTTC.